A single sample gave rise to the 8 T cell receptor beta chains below, sequenced in a study of cytomegalovirus exposure and HLA in healthy donors. Vbeta (60) and Jbeta (13) primers were used in the PCR. The table came from immunoSEQ multiplex PCR; TCRdb's copy has only in-frame clones and leaves some out. This sample's table has about 130,000 clones. The sequenced sample consisted of PBMCs. All receptors come from a man aged 18 to 30 in good health and CMV-seronegative.

The chain couples TRBV19 to TRBJ1-4; maybe TRBD1 (6 bases). V was trimmed by 2 bases and J by 7 bases, leaving 17 bases between them. The CDR3 is 16 residues long. Germline V gives CDR1 LNHDA, CDR2 SQIVND (reference sequence). The CDR3 protein is CASSIIFGRGGEKLFF. The CDR3 DNA sequence: TGTGCCAGTAGTATAATCTTCGGCAGGGGTGGTGAAAAACTGTTTTTT.

V usage is TRBV7-9 and J usage is TRBJ1-3; weak D call: TRBD1 (5 bases). CDR1 is SEHNR, CDR2 FQNEAQ, per germline (reference sequence). The CDR3 totals 14 residues. V was clipped by 4 bases and J by 2 bases, with 9 bases between them. This CDR3 reads CASSWGLTGNTIYF. The CDR3 bases are TGTGCCAGCAGCTGGGGCCTGACTGGAAACACCATATATTTT.

The chain is built from TRBV6-5 and TRBJ2-7; D remains unclear. This CDR3 is built from 12 residues. Between the trimmed V and J ends, which lost 8 bases and 5 bases, there was a span of 13 bases. Germline assignment: CDR1 MNHEY and CDR2 SVGAGI. CDR3 residues: CASAAHRHEQYF. CDR3 nucleotides: TGTGCCAGCGCGGCGCATCGGCACGAGCAGTACTTC.

The chain couples TRBV28 to TRBJ1-2, with unresolved D. Germline lookup yields CDR1 MDHEN and CDR2 SYDVKM. V lost 6 bases, J lost 5 bases, and 13 bases lay in between. The CDR3 runs to 13 residues. CDR3 residues: CASSPPRRYGYTF. The CDR3 DNA is TGTGCCAGCAGCCCTCCAAGGAGGTATGGCTACACCTTC.

The V call is TRBV6-4, the J call TRBJ2-3; 10 nucleotides agree with TRBD2. The germline CDR1 and CDR2 sequences are MRHNA and SNTAGT. The trim removed 2 bases at V and 2 bases at J, leaving 1 base unmatched. The CDR3 extends over 15 amino acids. The CDR3 DNA reads TGTGCCAGCAGTGACAGCGGGGGGGCCACAGATACGCAGTATTTT. It encodes CASSDSGGATDTQYF.

The V and J genes are TRBV18 and TRBJ2-1; 9 bases line up with TRBD2. Losses at the gene ends were 6 bases for V and 7 bases for J; bases not matched to a gene: 7. The CDR3 length is 14 residues. Germline-derived CDR1 and CDR2 are KGHSH and LQKENI. The DNA of the CDR3 is TGTGCCAGCTCCGCAAGCGGGGGGAATAATGAGCAGTTCTTC. Its protein is CASSASGGNNEQFF.

The chain links TRBV6-1 to TRBJ1-2, with D possibly matching TRBD1 (5 bases). The CDR3 sequence is 12 residues long. Germline assignment: CDR1 MNHNS and CDR2 SASEGT. Trimming pared 6 bases from V and 3 bases from J, leaving 8 bases between. The CDR3 DNA reads as TGTGCCAGCAGACTGACAGACTATGGCTACACCTTC. Residues: CASRLTDYGYTF.

The rearrangement joins TRBV7-9 to TRBJ1-1; 11 positions match TRBD1. Germline V CDR1 and CDR2: SEHNR, FQNEAQ (reference sequence). This CDR3 spans 14 amino acids. The ends lost 4 bases at V and 6 bases at J; junction bases unmatched: 4. CDR3 bases: TGTGCCAGCAGCTCTGGACAGGGGGCTCCTGAAGCTTTCTTT. Its translation is CASSSGQGAPEAFF.